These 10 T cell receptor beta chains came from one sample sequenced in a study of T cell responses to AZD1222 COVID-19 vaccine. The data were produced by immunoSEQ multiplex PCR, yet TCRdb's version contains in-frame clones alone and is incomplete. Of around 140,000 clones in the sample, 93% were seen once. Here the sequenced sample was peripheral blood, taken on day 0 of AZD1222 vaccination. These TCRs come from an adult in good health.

The DNA for the CDR3 is TGTGCCAGCAGCGAGACCAGGGACAATGAGCAGTTCTTC. As protein: CASSETRDNEQFF. V and J are TRBV7-3 and TRBJ2-1, with D perhaps TRBD1 (5 bases). V gave up 5 bases and J gave up 5 bases, with 10 bases separating them. Per the germline V gene, CDR1 is SGHTA and CDR2 is FQGTGA. CDR3 length: 13 amino acids.

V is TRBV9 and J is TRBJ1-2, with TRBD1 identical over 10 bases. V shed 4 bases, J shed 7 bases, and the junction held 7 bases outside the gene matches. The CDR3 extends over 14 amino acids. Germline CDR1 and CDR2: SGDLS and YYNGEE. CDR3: CASSTGTGELGYTF. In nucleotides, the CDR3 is TGTGCCAGCAGCACCGGGACAGGGGAACTTGGCTACACCTTC.

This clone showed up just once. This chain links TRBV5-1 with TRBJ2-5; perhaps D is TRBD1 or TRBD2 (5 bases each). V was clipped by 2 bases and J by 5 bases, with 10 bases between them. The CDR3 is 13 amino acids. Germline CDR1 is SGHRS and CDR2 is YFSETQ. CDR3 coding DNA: TGCGCCAGCAGCTTTTCCGGGACGGAGACCCAGTACTTC. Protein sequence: CASSFSGTETQYF.

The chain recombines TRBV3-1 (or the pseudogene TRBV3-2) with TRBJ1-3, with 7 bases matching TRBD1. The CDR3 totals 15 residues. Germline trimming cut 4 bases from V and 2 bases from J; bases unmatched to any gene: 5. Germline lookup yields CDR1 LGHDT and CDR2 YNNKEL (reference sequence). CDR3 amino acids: CASSPETGAGNTIYF. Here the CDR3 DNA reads TGTGCCAGCAGCCCGGAAACAGGGGCTGGAAACACCATATATTTT.

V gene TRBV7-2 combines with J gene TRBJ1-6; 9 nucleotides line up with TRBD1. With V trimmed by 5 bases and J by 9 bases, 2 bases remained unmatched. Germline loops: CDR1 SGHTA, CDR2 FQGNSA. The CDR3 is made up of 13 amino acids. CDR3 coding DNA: TGTGCCAGCAGCCGGGACAGGGTTTCACCCCTCCACTTT. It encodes CASSRDRVSPLHF.

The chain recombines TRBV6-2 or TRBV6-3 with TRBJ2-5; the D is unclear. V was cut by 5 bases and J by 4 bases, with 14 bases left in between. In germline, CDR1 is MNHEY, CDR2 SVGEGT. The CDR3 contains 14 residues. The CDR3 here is CASSTTYQAETQYF. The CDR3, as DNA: TGTGCCAGCAGTACGACCTATCAAGCAGAGACCCAGTACTTC.

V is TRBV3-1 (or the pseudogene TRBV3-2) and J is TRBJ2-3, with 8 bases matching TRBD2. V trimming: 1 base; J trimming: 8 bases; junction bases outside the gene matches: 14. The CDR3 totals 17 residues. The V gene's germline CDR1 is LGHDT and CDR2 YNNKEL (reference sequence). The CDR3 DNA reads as TGTGCCAGCAGCCAAGTTACCGGGACTAGTCAGGCGGGTACGCAGTATTTT. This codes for CASSQVTGTSQAGTQYF.

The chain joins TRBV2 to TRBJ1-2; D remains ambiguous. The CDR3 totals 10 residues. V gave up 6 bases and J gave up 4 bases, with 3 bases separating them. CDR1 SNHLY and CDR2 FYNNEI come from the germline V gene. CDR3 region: CASRLYGYTF. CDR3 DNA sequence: TGTGCCAGCAGACTCTATGGCTACACCTTC.

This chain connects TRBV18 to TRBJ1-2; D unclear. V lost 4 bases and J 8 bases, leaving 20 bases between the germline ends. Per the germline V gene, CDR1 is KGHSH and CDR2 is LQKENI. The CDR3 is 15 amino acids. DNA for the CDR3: TGTGCCAGCTCACAGGCCGCGTCTGACCCTATGGGCTACACCTTC. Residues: CASSQAASDPMGYTF.

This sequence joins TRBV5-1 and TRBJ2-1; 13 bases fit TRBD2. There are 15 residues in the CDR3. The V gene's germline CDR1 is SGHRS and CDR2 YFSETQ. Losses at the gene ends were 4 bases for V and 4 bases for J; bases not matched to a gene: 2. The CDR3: CASSRTSGGYNEQFF. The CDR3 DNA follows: TGCGCCAGCAGCCGGACTAGCGGGGGATACAATGAGCAGTTCTTC.